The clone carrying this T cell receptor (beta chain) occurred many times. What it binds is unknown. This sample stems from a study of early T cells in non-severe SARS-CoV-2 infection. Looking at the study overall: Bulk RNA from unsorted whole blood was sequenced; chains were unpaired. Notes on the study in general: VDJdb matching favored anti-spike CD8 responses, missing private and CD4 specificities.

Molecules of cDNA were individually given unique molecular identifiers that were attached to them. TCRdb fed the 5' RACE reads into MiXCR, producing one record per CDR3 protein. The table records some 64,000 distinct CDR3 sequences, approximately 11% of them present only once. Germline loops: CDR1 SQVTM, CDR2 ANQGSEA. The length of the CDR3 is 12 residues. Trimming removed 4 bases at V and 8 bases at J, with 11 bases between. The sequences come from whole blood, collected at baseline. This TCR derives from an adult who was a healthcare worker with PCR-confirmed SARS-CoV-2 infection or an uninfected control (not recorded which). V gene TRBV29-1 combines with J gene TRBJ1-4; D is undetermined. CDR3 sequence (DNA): TGCAGCGTTGCTCAGGAGAGCGAAAAACTGTTTTTT. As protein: CSVAQESEKLFF.